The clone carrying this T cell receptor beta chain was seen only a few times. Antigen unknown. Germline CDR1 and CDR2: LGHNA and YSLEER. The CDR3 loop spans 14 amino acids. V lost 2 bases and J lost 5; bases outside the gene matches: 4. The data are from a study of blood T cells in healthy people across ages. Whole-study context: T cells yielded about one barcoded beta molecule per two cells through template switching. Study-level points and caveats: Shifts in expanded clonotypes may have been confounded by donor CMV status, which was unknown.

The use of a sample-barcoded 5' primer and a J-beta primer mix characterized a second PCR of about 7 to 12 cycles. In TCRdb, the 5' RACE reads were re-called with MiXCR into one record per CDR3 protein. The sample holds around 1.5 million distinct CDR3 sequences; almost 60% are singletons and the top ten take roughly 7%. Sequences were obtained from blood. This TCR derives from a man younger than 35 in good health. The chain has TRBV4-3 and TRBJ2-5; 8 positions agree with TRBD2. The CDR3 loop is CASSQIAGRETQYF. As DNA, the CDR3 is TGCGCCAGCAGCCAAATAGCGGGGAGGGAGACCCAGTACTTC.